Listed below are T cell receptor beta chains from one sample, sequenced in a study of early T cells in non-severe SARS-CoV-2 infection. Each CDR3 protein is one row after TCRdb ran MiXCR on the 5' RACE reads. The data show about 35,000 distinct CDR3 sequences, with around 4.3% seen just once and 5.9% held by the top ten. The material sequenced was whole blood. Receptors were obtained from an adult who was a healthcare worker with PCR-confirmed SARS-CoV-2 infection or an uninfected control (not recorded which). Each CDR3 is given with its conserved first and last residue. The D gene is left open where the match is weak. Expanded clones get a size class; other rows say once, few or many, or leave the size out.

d_call clone_size j_call v_call cdr3_aa cdr3_nt
TRBD1 NA TRBJ1-2 TRBV3-1 CASSETGDGYTF TGTGCCAGCAGCGAAACAGGGGATGGCTACACCTTC
NA many TRBJ2-7 TRBV2 CANPRGSRSYEQYF TGTGCCAACCCGCGCGGTTCGCGGTCCTACGAGCAGTACTTC
NA many TRBJ1-1 TRBV7-2 CASSLAGYTEAFF TGTGCCAGCAGCTTAGCGGGTTACACTGAAGCTTTCTTT
TRBD1 many TRBJ1-4 TRBV11-2 CASSPRTGPNEKLFF TGTGCCAGCAGCCCGAGGACAGGGCCGAATGAAAAACTGTTTTTT
NA many TRBJ1-1 TRBV20-1 CSATGDTEAFF TGCAGTGCTACCGGTGACACTGAAGCTTTCTTT
TRBD2 many TRBJ2-3 TRBV12-3/TRBV12-4 CASSLAQRLAGGPGTDTQYF TGTGCCAGCAGTTTAGCGCAGCGGCTAGCGGGAGGGCCGGGCACAGATACGCAGTATTTT
TRBD1 many TRBJ1-6 TRBV6-5 CASSYQTGSSYNSPLHF TGTGCCAGCAGTTACCAGACAGGGAGCTCCTATAATTCACCCCTCCACTTT
TRBD1 many TRBJ1-5 TRBV7-2 CASSKTGDQPQHF TGTGCCAGCAGCAAAACAGGGGATCAGCCCCAGCATTTT
NA many TRBJ1-1 TRBV24-1 CATSDFRGEAFF TGTGCCACCAGTGATTTTAGGGGAGAAGCTTTCTTT
NA many TRBJ1-2 TRBV6-1 CASNVDMKYGYTF TGTGCCAGCAACGTCGACATGAAATATGGCTACACCTTC
NA many TRBJ2-2 TRBV24-1 CATSDQTVIRGELFF TGTGCCACCAGTGATCAGACAGTTATCCGCGGGGAGCTGTTTTTT
NA many TRBJ1-4 TRBV6-5 CASSYDKANEKLFF TGTGCCAGCAGTTACGACAAAGCTAATGAAAAACTGTTTTTT
TRBD1 many TRBJ1-1 TRBV7-2 CASSSQGAVSTEAFF TGTGCCAGCAGCTCTCAGGGGGCGGTTAGTACTGAAGCTTTCTTT
NA many TRBJ2-7 TRBV11-2 CASSLMGYEQYF TGTGCCAGCAGCTTAATGGGTTACGAGCAGTACTTC
NA many TRBJ2-2 TRBV2 CASSESWETGELFF TGTGCCAGCAGTGAGAGTTGGGAAACCGGGGAGCTGTTTTTT
NA many TRBJ2-7 TRBV7-6 CASSLATQGLYEQYF TGTGCCAGCAGCTTAGCCACACAGGGTCTCTACGAGCAGTACTTC
TRBD2 many TRBJ2-1 TRBV9 CASSVVALAGGRNEQFF TGTGCCAGCAGCGTAGTCGCACTAGCGGGAGGGCGTAATGAGCAGTTCTTC
TRBD1 NA TRBJ1-2 TRBV7-2 CASSFRRGQGANYGYTF TGTGCCAGCAGCTTTCGTAGAGGACAGGGAGCTAACTATGGCTACACCTTC
NA many TRBJ2-1 TRBV7-9 CASSLLTGWFF TGTGCCAGCAGCTTATTAACAGGGTGGTTCTTC
NA NA TRBJ2-4 TRBV19 CASSMGGAAKNIQYF TGTGCCAGTAGTATGGGGGGGGCGGCCAAAAACATTCAGTACTTC
NA few TRBJ1-6 TRBV6-1 CASGRTDSPLHF TGTGCCAGCGGGAGGACGGATTCACCCCTCCACTTT
NA NA TRBJ2-7 TRBV6-6 CASTKEGGEQYF TGTGCCAGCACTAAAGAAGGGGGCGAGCAGTACTTC
TRBD2 many TRBJ2-1 TRBV9 CASSVGASGSSYNEQFF TGTGCCAGCAGCGTAGGGGCTAGCGGGAGCTCCTACAATGAGCAGTTCTTC
NA many TRBJ1-2 TRBV6-2/TRBV6-3 CASSPQEYYGYTF TGTGCCAGCAGCCCCCAGGAATACTATGGCTACACCTTC
NA few TRBJ2-1 TRBV20-1 CSARANSGSYNEQFF TGCAGTGCTAGAGCAAATAGCGGTTCCTACAATGAGCAGTTCTTC
TRBD1 NA TRBJ2-7 TRBV11-3 CASSYRGSYEQYF TGTGCCAGCAGCTACAGGGGTTCTTACGAGCAGTACTTC
NA many TRBJ1-1 TRBV5-1 CASSTGPSNTEAFF TGCGCCAGCAGCACTGGCCCCTCGAACACTGAAGCTTTCTTT
TRBD2 many TRBJ2-5 TRBV3-1 CASSPLLAGTETQYF TGTGCCAGCAGCCCCCTCCTAGCGGGAACAGAGACCCAGTACTTC
TRBD1 many TRBJ2-2 TRBV5-1 CASSLGDREAGELFF TGCGCCAGCAGCTTGGGGGACAGGGAGGCCGGGGAGCTGTTTTTT
NA many TRBJ2-7 TRBV4-1 CASSQFQGTPYEQYF TGCGCCAGCAGCCAATTCCAGGGGACTCCCTACGAGCAGTACTTC
NA many TRBJ2-7 TRBV11-1 CASRPQGNPYEQYF TGTGCCAGCAGACCCCAGGGGAACCCCTACGAGCAGTACTTC
TRBD2 many TRBJ2-5 TRBV20-1 CSARDGREAQETQYF TGCAGTGCTAGAGATGGGCGGGAGGCCCAAGAGACCCAGTACTTC
NA many TRBJ2-4 TRBV7-9 CASSLQRVKNIQYF TGTGCCAGCAGCCTCCAAAGGGTCAAAAACATTCAGTACTTC
NA many TRBJ1-1 TRBV7-2 CASSTGLRTEAFF TGTGCCAGCAGCACCGGACTGAGGACTGAAGCTTTCTTT
NA many TRBJ1-1 TRBV20-1 CSARDGGHTEAFF TGCAGTGCTAGAGATGGTGGACACACTGAAGCTTTCTTT
TRBD2 many TRBJ2-5 TRBV7-2 CASSPGSLAGGYQETQYF TGTGCCAGCAGCCCCGGGAGCTTAGCGGGGGGGTACCAAGAGACCCAGTACTTC
TRBD2 many TRBJ2-1 TRBV12-5 CASGPSGGLKQFF TGTGCTAGTGGCCCTAGCGGGGGTTTGAAGCAGTTCTTC
TRBD1 many TRBJ2-7 TRBV10-3 CAISAGQGMESYEQYF TGTGCCATCAGTGCGGGACAGGGGATGGAGTCCTACGAGCAGTACTTC
TRBD1 many TRBJ1-1 TRBV30 CAWSVLTGDTEAFF TGTGCCTGGAGTGTCTTAACAGGGGATACTGAAGCTTTCTTT
TRBD2 many TRBJ2-4 TRBV6-2/TRBV6-3 CASSQLTSVLAKNIQYF TGTGCCAGCAGTCAACTAACTAGCGTACTAGCCAAAAACATTCAGTACTTC
NA many TRBJ2-1 TRBV20-1 CSARHEGGPYNEQFF TGCAGTGCTAGGCATGAGGGGGGGCCGTACAATGAGCAGTTCTTC
TRBD1 many TRBJ2-7 TRBV19 CATTTTGTGPHEQYF TGTGCCACCACCACCACCGGGACAGGGCCCCACGAGCAGTACTTC
NA many TRBJ2-1 TRBV6-2/TRBV6-3 CASSYSAGRNEQFF TGTGCCAGCAGTTACTCGGCGGGGAGAAATGAGCAGTTCTTC
TRBD2 many TRBJ2-1 TRBV5-4 CASSLGSSGSYNEQFF TGTGCCAGCAGCTTGGGTTCTAGCGGTTCCTACAATGAGCAGTTCTTC
NA many TRBJ1-3 TRBV12-5 CASGSPDPWNTIYF TGTGCTAGTGGTTCCCCGGATCCGTGGAACACCATATATTTT
NA many TRBJ2-7 TRBV7-2 CASSLLQAHEQYF TGTGCCAGCAGCTTACTACAGGCCCACGAGCAGTACTTC
TRBD2 NA TRBJ2-7 TRBV7-9 CASSFSGGRNSYEQYF TGTGCCAGCAGCTTTAGCGGGGGGCGGAACTCCTACGAGCAGTACTTC
TRBD1 few TRBJ1-2 TRBV29-1 CSAGGGLYGYTF TGCAGCGCCGGAGGGGGCCTCTATGGCTACACCTTC
TRBD1 few TRBJ2-4 TRBV20-1 CSAVWDSKNIQYF TGCAGTGCTGTTTGGGACAGCAAAAACATTCAGTACTTC
TRBD1 many TRBJ1-6 TRBV18 CASSTGGNSPLHF TGTGCCAGCTCAACAGGGGGCAATTCACCCCTCCACTTT
NA many TRBJ2-5 TRBV12-3/TRBV12-4 CASSLGPAQETQYF TGTGCCAGCAGTTTAGGGCCAGCACAAGAGACCCAGTACTTC
TRBD1 few TRBJ2-2 TRBV7-9 CASSFRGQGASGELFF TGTGCCAGCAGCTTCCGAGGACAGGGGGCTAGCGGGGAGCTGTTTTTT
NA few TRBJ2-2 TRBV2 CASSETSNLPGELFF TGTGCCAGCAGCGAAACTAGCAATCTCCCTGGGGAGCTGTTTTTT
TRBD2 many TRBJ2-5 TRBV11-2 CASSPGATSGKETQYF TGTGCCAGCTCGCCAGGAGCGACTAGCGGGAAAGAGACCCAGTACTTC
NA few TRBJ2-1 TRBV24-1 CATSDSPDRYNEQFF TGTGCCACCAGTGACTCCCCTGACCGCTACAATGAGCAGTTCTTC
TRBD2 many TRBJ2-7 TRBV18 CASSPREAYEQYF TGTGCCAGCTCCCCCCGGGAGGCCTACGAGCAGTACTTC
NA many TRBJ2-7 TRBV4-3 CASSQVRWGGDEQYF TGCGCCAGCAGCCAAGTTCGCTGGGGCGGCGACGAGCAGTACTTC
TRBD1 many TRBJ2-3 TRBV29-1 CSVLDRGSSDTQYF TGCAGCGTTTTGGACAGGGGGTCATCAGATACGCAGTATTTT